This T cell receptor (beta chain) came from a study of blood T cell repertoires in COVID-19 (TCRdb year 2020). For the study in its entirety: Samples covering the acute and convalescent phases of COVID-19 were provided by collaborators in the United States, Italy and Spain. Samples were obtained from the ongoing ImmuneRACE study (first 160 participants) and from about 1,300 subjects provided by 6 global collaborators. Nearly every sample came with metadata listing a de-identified subject ID, COVID-19 status, age in years and sex. Where available, HLA class I and class II types were obtained from metadata supplied by the sample provider rather than from assay-based typing. The repertoires were released in a freely available public database intended as a resource for research on the immune response to SARS-CoV-2. The material from the prospective study consisted of cDNA or gDNA derived from T cells, B-cell-depleted T cells, or PBMCs. Deeply sampled blood TCRbeta repertoires from subjects exposed to, actively infected with, or recovered from COVID-19 were included in the dataset. What the study reported, not specific to this receptor: The amount of clinical and demographic metadata varied by source and participant and was provided uncurated.

Enrolling through a virtual design, the prospective study's participants ranged in age from about 18 to 89 years and lived across 24 United States geographic areas. In the prospective study, participants were assigned to cohorts based on the clinical history participants reported in a screening survey and a study questionnaire. For ImmuneRACE Cohort 3, a participant was defined as recovered based on two consecutive negative NP/OP PCR tests, clearance by a healthcare professional, or resolution of symptoms. In the prospective study, whole blood, serum and a nasopharyngeal or oropharyngeal swab were collected from each participant by mobile phlebotomists. Participants in the prospective study had the option to provide additional blood draws and questionnaires over an approximately 2-month period. Blood samples from the prospective study were shipped frozen or at room temperature prior to DNA extraction.

About this clone itself: There is no known antigen for this receptor. No per-base quality is available; no much larger clone lies one base away.

TCRbeta CDR3 regions were amplified from genomic DNA using the immunoSEQ Assay, a bias-controlled multiplex PCR. Turning to the authors' computational methods: Nucleated cell counts per sample were estimated from amplification of reference gene primers within the assay. To quantify the absolute abundance of each unique TCRbeta CDR3 rearrangement, sequence reads were collapsed and filtered. For each sample, productive Simpson clonality was calculated as the square root of Simpson's diversity index across productive rearrangements. The source is immuneACCESS, and TCRdb retained only in-frame sequences with V and J called. Part of the clones is not carried over; for the studies checked, unresolved V genes explain less than half of this, and the remainder is unexplained. V and J calls and clone size are given by that table; D and trimming were obtained from the DNA. The sample table contains approximately 300,000 clones; only one count was recorded for around 86% of them. The ten largest clones represent more than 9% of the sample.

The material sequenced was PBMCs or T cells enriched from blood (not recorded which). The receptor was isolated from a woman aged 18-29 years who had recovered from COVID-19.

CDR3 reads: CAISEQGPTEAFF. The sequenced DNA: TGTGCCATCAGTGAACAGGGGCCGACTGAAGCTTTCTTT. The rearranged segments are TRBV10-3 and TRBJ1-1, with 7 bases in between that match TRBD1. V is trimmed back by 3 bases and J by 5 bases, and the junction contains 3 bases that no gene match accounts for. CDR1 and CDR2 were assigned from the germline V gene as ENHRY and SYGVKD. Reading from cysteine to phenylalanine, the CDR3 counts 13 amino acids. CDR3 DNA is the only sequence kept; it has 39 bases, read in frame from the first base.